Below are 21 T cell receptor beta chains sequenced from a single sample in a study of T cells in Graves' hyperthyroidism and ophthalmopathy. RNA transcripts gave rise to amplified TCR beta CDR3 regions. The TCR CDR3 first-round RT-PCR relied on the HTBI primer set. TCRdb called the multiplex PCR reads again in MiXCR, with one record for every CDR3 protein. The sample has around 600,000 distinct CDR3 sequences, about 14% seen once. Material: blood. The receptors come from a woman aged 45-65 years with Graves' ophthalmopathy.

The sample holds many counts of this clonotype. The genes are TRBV6-1 and TRBJ2-4, with 9 nucleotides matching TRBD2. The V and J ends lost 7 bases and 2 bases, in that order; junction bases with no gene match: 18. Per the germline V gene, CDR1 is MNHNS and CDR2 is SASEGT. The CDR3 length is 19 residues. CDR3 coding DNA: TGTGCCAGCAACTCTGAGCGGGAGGTCTCAGGTTTGTCCAAAAACATTCAGTACTTC. This gives the protein CASNSEREVSGLSKNIQYF.

This sequence joins TRBV12-5 and TRBJ1-1; D remains unclear. Trimming removed 4 bases from V and 5 bases from J, with 8 bases in between. The CDR3 length is 12 residues. CDR1 LGHNT and CDR2 FRNRAP come from the germline V gene. For the CDR3, the DNA is TGTGCTAGTGGTTGGGAAGGGACTGAAGCTTTCTTT. This encodes CASGWEGTEAFF.

Only a few counts were recorded for this clonotype. The chain combines TRBV5-1 with TRBJ2-7; 8 nucleotides line up with TRBD2. V lost 4 bases, J lost 1 base, and 4 bases stayed unmatched. Germline-derived CDR1 and CDR2 are SGHRS and YFSETQ. This CDR3 contains 14 residues. The CDR3 nucleotides are TGCGCCAGCAGCAAGGGACTAGTGTCCTACGAGCAGTACTTC. It translates to CASSKGLVSYEQYF.

This clonotype was seen ten or more times. V usage is TRBV5-1 and J usage is TRBJ2-1, with D possibly being TRBD1 (5 bases). V lost 1 base to trimming and J lost 6 bases, with 14 bases between them. Per germline, CDR1 SGHRS and CDR2 YFSETQ. The CDR3 loop spans 15 amino acids. Here the CDR3 reads CASSLRRGGSNEQFF. The DNA for the CDR3 is TGCGCCAGCAGCTTGAGAAGGGGTGGTAGCAATGAGCAGTTCTTC.

This clonotype was found a few times. The rearrangement links TRBV7-6 to TRBJ2-5; 12 nucleotides align to TRBD1. The CDR3 covers 17 residues. Per the germline V gene, CDR1 is SGHVS and CDR2 is FNYEAQ. With 2 bases clipped from V and 5 bases from J, the junction kept 9 bases outside the gene matches. The CDR3 protein is CASSLNWDRGLVETQYF. DNA for the CDR3: TGTGCCAGCAGCTTAAATTGGGACAGGGGGCTAGTGGAGACCCAGTACTTC.

Concerning this clonotype: The junction shows a germline mismatch at one end, possibly a read error. V gene TRBV7-2 combines with J gene TRBJ1-4, with D tentatively TRBD1 (6 bases). This CDR3 spans 16 amino acids. CDR1 is SGHTA, CDR2 FQGNSA, per germline. The CDR3 region is CASSSNQGRTNEKLVF. The CDR3 DNA follows: TGTGCCAGCAGCTCCAATCAGGGGAGGACTAATGAAAAACTGGTTTTT.

The rearrangement joins TRBV29-1 to TRBJ1-1; possible D gene TRBD1, 5 bases. V dropped 3 bases and J dropped 1 base, with 9 bases sitting between them. Per germline, CDR1 SQVTM and CDR2 ANQGSEA. This CDR3 is 13 amino acids long. CDR3 nucleotides: TGCAGCGTTGAGATAGGGGCGAACACTGAAGCTTTCTTT. Translated, it gives CSVEIGANTEAFF.

In this sample, this clonotype turned up many times. This chain connects TRBV19 to TRBJ1-1; D gene ambiguous. Deletions cut 4 bases from V and 4 bases from J, with 16 bases between. The CDR3 sequence is 15 residues long. Germline lookup yields CDR1 LNHDA and CDR2 SQIVND (reference sequence). This CDR3 is CASSNGPPGGTEAFF. The DNA for the CDR3 is TGTGCCAGTAGTAACGGGCCACCCGGAGGCACTGAAGCTTTCTTT.

This clonotype appeared many times. The V call is TRBV30, the J call TRBJ2-7, with D uncertain. Germline CDR1 is GTSNPN and CDR2 is SVGIG (reference sequence). With 2 bases removed from V and 6 bases from J, the gap between germline ends came to 8 bases. The CDR3 covers 11 residues. CDR3 sequence reads: CAWSQATEQYF. Written as DNA, the CDR3 is TGTGCCTGGAGTCAAGCGACCGAGCAGTACTTC.

This clonotype was seen only a few times. The chain couples TRBV19 to TRBJ1-5; 7 bases agree with TRBD1. The CDR3 consists of 15 residues. Germline CDR1 and CDR2: LNHDA and SQIVND (reference sequence). The V and J ends lost 10 bases and 2 bases, in that order; junction bases with no gene match: 11. This CDR3 is CATSKGGIGNQPQHF. The CDR3 coding sequence is TGTGCCACCTCAAAAGGGGGCATAGGCAATCAGCCCCAGCATTTT.

This clonotype was counted at least ten times. The V gene is TRBV6-1, the J gene TRBJ2-7; D is tentatively TRBD1 or TRBD2 (5 bases each). Trimming pared 6 bases from V and 2 bases from J, leaving 14 bases between. The germline gives CDR1 MNHNS, CDR2 SASEGT. CDR3 length: 14 amino acids. The CDR3 protein is CASRLWQGAYEQYF. In DNA, the CDR3 is TGTGCCAGCAGATTGTGGCAGGGAGCCTACGAGCAGTACTTC.

This clonotype has a count of ten or more. The V call is TRBV12-3 or TRBV12-4, the J call TRBJ2-2, with D tentatively TRBD1 (6 bases). The CDR3 is 12 residues long. Trimming pared 7 bases from V and 5 bases from J, leaving 8 bases between. The CDR3 sequence: CASTQGTGELFF. CDR3 nucleotide sequence: TGTGCCAGCACCCAGGGGACCGGGGAGCTGTTTTTT.

V usage is TRBV19 and J usage is TRBJ1-2; TRBD1 aligns across 9 bases. This CDR3 comprises 16 residues. J gave up 1 base and V 3 bases, and 6 bases lay outside the gene matches. CDR1 is LNHDA, CDR2 SQIVND, per germline (reference sequence). This CDR3 reads CASSIRGTGFNYGYTF. The CDR3 nucleotides are TGTGCCAGTAGTATCCGTGGGACAGGGTTTAACTATGGCTACACCTTC. Together with reference TRBV19 and TRBJ1-2, the CDR3 gives the full variable domain: DGGITQSPKYLFRKEGQNVTLSCEQNLNHDAMYWYRQDPGQGLRLIYYSQIVNDFQKGDIAEGYSVSREKKESFPLTVTSAQKNPTAFYLCASSIRGTGFNYGYTFGSGTRLTVV.

This clonotype was observed many times. V gene TRBV3-2 combines with J gene TRBJ1-5; TRBD1, the table's D call, was not compared with the DNA. TRBV3-2 is listed as a pseudogene. CDR3 length: 14 residues. The CDR3: CASSRQKGNQPQHF. Written as DNA, the CDR3 is TGTGCCAGCAGCCGACAGAAGGGAAATCAGCCCCAGCATTTT.

This clonotype was found many times. The rearrangement uses TRBV4-2 and TRBJ2-2, with 7 bases fitting TRBD2. J lost 6 bases, V lost 1 base, and 8 bases had no gene match. The germline CDR1 and CDR2 sequences are LGHNA and YNFKEQ. CDR3 size: 16 residues. CDR3 in DNA: TGTGCCAGCAGCCAAGCTGGACTAGAGGTGGCCGGGGAGCTGTTTTTT. Translating it yields CASSQAGLEVAGELFF.

This clonotype has ten or more counts. The rearrangement joins TRBV20-1 to TRBJ2-6; D tentatively fits TRBD1 or TRBD2 (6 bases each). The CDR3 has 17 residues. Trimming stripped 6 bases from V and 0 bases from J, with 18 bases between. Looked up from germline, CDR1 is DFQATT and CDR2 is SNEGSKA (reference sequence). In DNA, the CDR3 is TGCAGTGCAAGAAACAGGGAGGAGTACTCTGGGGCCAACGTCCTGACTTTC. Encoded protein: CSARNREEYSGANVLTF.

In its sample, this clonotype was seen many times. The chain uses TRBV7-4 and TRBJ2-1, with 14 bases matching TRBD2. Germline CDR1 is SGHVT and CDR2 is SQSDAQ. J lost 8 bases, V lost 4 bases, and 10 bases had no gene match. CDR3 size: 17 residues. The CDR3 spells CASSSGGGTSGSDEQFF. CDR3 DNA: TGTGCCAGCAGCTCCGGTGGGGGGACTAGCGGGAGTGATGAGCAGTTCTTC. Full variable domain (remainder filled in from reference TRBV7-4 and TRBJ2-1): GAGVSQSPRYKVAKRGRDVALRCDSISGHVTLYWYRQTLGQGSEVLTYSQSDAQRDKSGRPSGRFSAERPERSVSTLKIQRTEQGDSAVYLCASSSGGGTSGSDEQFFGPGTRLTVL.

Many counts were recorded for this clonotype. The chain uses TRBV6-2 or TRBV6-3 and TRBJ1-5; no definite D call. V lost 9 bases to trimming and J lost 3 bases, with 15 bases between them. This CDR3 has 14 residues. Germline V gene sequence: CDR1 MNHEY, CDR2 SVGEGT. Written as DNA, the CDR3 is TGTGCCAGTCACCCAGGAGAGACCAATCAGCCCCAGCATTTT. Its protein product is CASHPGETNQPQHF.

This clonotype turned up a few times. The J gene is TRBJ2-1, the V gene TRBV4-3; D remains ambiguous. Germline CDR1 LGHNA, CDR2 YSLEER. Between the trimmed V and J ends, which lost 1 base and 5 bases, there was a span of 12 bases. This CDR3 contains 15 residues. The CDR3 loop is CASSQAGIRNNEQFF. CDR3 DNA sequence: TGCGCCAGCAGCCAAGCTGGGATACGAAACAATGAGCAGTTCTTC.

This sequence joins TRBV27 and TRBJ2-7; 9 bases agree with TRBD2. The CDR3 has 15 amino acids. Germline CDR1 and CDR2: MNHEY and SMNVEV (reference sequence). V lost 0 bases to trimming and J lost 5 bases; unmatched junction nucleotides: 5. CDR3 coding DNA: TGTGCCAGCAGTTTATCTGCGGGAGGGTATCACGAGCAGTACTTC. Its translation is CASSLSAGGYHEQYF.

Many counts were recorded for this clonotype. The rearrangement uses TRBV30 and TRBJ2-1; possibly TRBD1 for D (5 bases). The V and J ends lost 0 bases and 10 bases respectively, with 13 bases between them. CDR1 and CDR2 from the germline V gene are GTSNPN and SVGIG (reference sequence). This CDR3 is built from 13 residues. CDR3 nucleotide sequence: TGTGCCTGGAGTGTAGGGCAGGGAAACGAGCAGTTCTTC. This sequence encodes CAWSVGQGNEQFF.